Below, 18 T cell receptor beta chains from the same sample are listed, as sequenced in a study of regulatory and conventional T cells in RAG deficiency (TCRdb year 2017). Library prep was done by the immunoSEQ multiplex PCR assay. The immuneACCESS repertoire file appears here via TCRdb, limited to in-frame rearrangements. These files lack a portion of the clones; in checked studies, under half of the deficit traces to unresolved V genes, and the cause of the others is not known. Counted in this sample were some 30,000 clones; over 75% of them appeared once. About an eighth of the sample lies in the top ten. The sample was also linked to a second study, of regulatory T cells. The second source states: The multiplex PCR relied on 52 forward TRBV primers and 13 reverse TRBJ primers, and amplification bias was corrected through assay-based and computational methods.

Sequencing used CD8+ T cells sorted from blood. These receptors all come from a human donor in good health.

This chain connects TRBV10-3 to TRBJ1-1; 8 nucleotides match TRBD1. The CDR3 spans 14 residues. After removal of 6 bases from V and 9 bases from J, the junction contained 12 bases not matched to a gene. Germline CDR1 ENHRY, CDR2 SYGVKD. In DNA, the CDR3 is TGTGCCATCAGCCCAGGACAGGGTATCGCAAAAGCTTTCTTT. It codes for CAISPGQGIAKAFF.

The rearrangement uses TRBV10-3 and TRBJ2-2; either TRBD1 or TRBD2 may supply D (5 bases each). CDR3 size: 14 residues. The germline V gene encodes CDR1 ENHRY and CDR2 SYGVKD. V lost 10 bases and J 2 bases, leaving 14 bases between the germline ends. The CDR3 nucleotides read TGTGCCACGGAGGCGACAGCTAACACCGGGGAGCTGTTTTTT. This encodes CATEATANTGELFF.

This chain joins TRBV5-5 and TRBJ1-1; D is ambiguous. Trimming shortened V by 5 bases and J by 0 bases, and 8 bases separated the two germline ends. The length of the CDR3 is 13 residues. Germline CDR1 is SGHKS and CDR2 is YYEKEE (reference sequence). The CDR3 sequence: CASRPNMNTEAFF. The CDR3 region has the DNA TGTGCCAGCAGACCGAACATGAACACTGAAGCTTTCTTT.

Comment on this clone: The junction departs from germline at one end; a sequencing error may be responsible. This chain joins TRBV7-7 and TRBJ2-5; D unresolved. Germline V gives CDR1 SSHAT, CDR2 FNYEAQ (reference sequence). The length of the CDR3 is 15 residues. The CDR3 loop is CASSPRQASQETQYF. The CDR3 DNA reads TGTGCTAGCAGCCCCCGGCAGGCCAGCCAAGAGACCCAGTACTTC.

This chain joins TRBV9 and TRBJ2-3, with D possibly being TRBD2 (5 bases). The ends were cut back, 4 bases at V and 6 bases at J, with 15 bases in the middle. In germline, CDR1 is SGDLS, CDR2 YYNGEE. The CDR3 sequence is 14 residues long. CDR3 residues: CASSHQEVGDTQYF. In DNA form, the CDR3 reads TGTGCCAGCAGCCATCAGGAGGTTGGGGATACGCAGTATTTT.

As for this clone: The sample has other DNA sequences that encode this CDR3 too. This chain uses TRBV7-8 with TRBJ2-7; a weak D match, TRBD1 (6 bases). The CDR3 is 14 amino acids. The V gene's germline CDR1 is SGHVS and CDR2 FQNEAQ. Trimming removed 8 bases at V and 2 bases at J, with 16 bases between. CDR3 coding DNA: TGTGCCAGCGGCGGACAGAAGGGGGCCTACGAGCAGTACTTC. Translated, it gives CASGGQKGAYEQYF.

As to this clone: One junction end disagrees with the germline gene, perhaps due to a read error. V is TRBV6-1 and J is TRBJ1-2, with D maybe TRBD1 (5 bases). The CDR3 is made up of 11 amino acids. Germline lookup yields CDR1 MNHNS and CDR2 SASEGT. As DNA, the CDR3 is TGTGCCAGCAGTGAGTCTACACGGGACGCCTTC. Its protein product is CASSESTRDAF.

V is TRBV7-9 and J is TRBJ2-3, with D possibly TRBD1 on 6 matching bases. V lost 1 base and J 0 bases, leaving 8 bases between the germline ends. Germline values: CDR1 SEHNR, CDR2 FQNEAQ (reference sequence). The CDR3 consists of 15 residues. CDR3 sequence reads: CASSLGTVSTDTQYF. CDR3 DNA: TGTGCCAGCAGCTTAGGGACAGTAAGCACAGATACGCAGTATTTT.

The chain couples TRBV5-1 to TRBJ2-5; 10 bases map to TRBD2. This CDR3 contains 15 residues. J gave up 7 bases and V 4 bases, and 10 bases lay outside the gene matches. The germline CDR1 and CDR2 sequences are SGHRS and YFSETQ. CDR3 DNA sequence: TGCGCCAGCAGCCCTAGCGGGGGAGACTTGCGGACCCAGTACTTC. As protein: CASSPSGGDLRTQYF.

This chain links TRBV5-4 with TRBJ1-1; D is ambiguous. The CDR3 has 14 amino acids. V was trimmed by 5 bases and J by 0 bases, leaving 11 bases between them. The V gene's germline CDR1 is SGHNT and CDR2 YYREEE (reference sequence). The CDR3 region has the DNA TGTGCCAGCAGTCAAACAACGGTGAACACTGAAGCTTTCTTT. Protein: CASSQTTVNTEAFF.

The V gene is TRBV9, the J gene TRBJ1-4; D ambiguous. Per the germline V gene, CDR1 is SGDLS and CDR2 is YYNGEE. This CDR3 is 16 amino acids long. Trimming left V 0 bases short and J 4 bases short, with 13 bases between. The CDR3 region is CASSVGAQNDNEKLFF. The CDR3 coding sequence is TGTGCCAGCAGCGTAGGGGCTCAGAATGATAATGAAAAACTGTTTTTT.

The chain couples TRBV18 to TRBJ2-1; 9 nucleotides line up with TRBD2. From germline, CDR1 is KGHSH and CDR2 LQKENI. V lost 3 bases and J lost 7; bases outside the gene matches: 1. This CDR3 spans 13 amino acids. CDR3: CASSPGLANEQFF. The CDR3 bases are TGTGCCAGCTCACCTGGACTAGCGAATGAGCAGTTCTTC. Supplemented by reference TRBV18 and TRBJ2-1, the full variable domain reads NAGVMQNPRHLVRRRGQEARLRCSPMKGHSHVYWYRQLPEEGLKFMVYLQKENIIDESGMPKERFSAEFPKEGPSILRIQQVVRGDSAAYFCASSPGLANEQFFGPGTRLTVL.

The V gene is TRBV28, the J gene TRBJ2-5; D tentatively reads TRBD1 or TRBD2 (5 bases each). This CDR3 contains 14 residues. With 3 bases removed from V and 3 bases from J, the gap between germline ends came to 11 bases. Germline CDR1 and CDR2: MDHEN and SYDVKM. CDR3 coding DNA: TGTGCCAGCAGTTTGAGAGGGGCGGAAGAGACCCAGTACTTC. Its translation is CASSLRGAEETQYF. Together with reference TRBV28 and TRBJ2-5, the CDR3 gives the full variable domain: DVKVTQSSRYLVKRTGEKVFLECVQDMDHENMFWYRQDPGLGLRLIYFSYDVKMKEKGDIPEGYSVSREKKERFSLILESASTNQTSMYLCASSLRGAEETQYFGPGTRLLVL.

The chain employs TRBV4-1 and TRBJ2-1; D is unresolved. V shed 1 base and J shed 6 bases, with 4 bases lying between them. Per the germline V gene, CDR1 is MGHRA and CDR2 is YSYEKL. The CDR3 totals 12 residues. CDR3 sequence: CASSQVGNEQFF. In nucleotides, the CDR3 is TGCGCCAGCAGCCAAGTCGGCAATGAGCAGTTCTTC.

The chain has TRBV19 and TRBJ1-4; D possibly corresponds to TRBD1 (5 bases). Germline V lookup: CDR1 LNHDA, CDR2 SQIVND (reference sequence). The CDR3 extends over 21 amino acids. Trimming cost V 2 bases and J 6 bases, with 31 bases left between them. CDR3 sequence (DNA): TGTGCCAGTAGTATATGGAGATTTTCGGGTGTGTTTGAGGGGTGGCATGAAAAACTGTTTTTT. Its protein product is CASSIWRFSGVFEGWHEKLFF. Filled out from reference TRBV19 and TRBJ1-4, the complete variable domain reads DGGITQSPKYLFRKEGQNVTLSCEQNLNHDAMYWYRQDPGQGLRLIYYSQIVNDFQKGDIAEGYSVSREKKESFPLTVTSAQKNPTAFYLCASSIWRFSGVFEGWHEKLFFGSGTQLSVL.

The V and J genes are TRBV11-2 and TRBJ2-3; D is possibly TRBD2 (5 bases). V was shortened by 2 bases and J by 3 bases, with 15 bases between the two germline ends. Germline CDR1 and CDR2: SGHAT and FQNNGV. This CDR3 has 16 residues. The CDR3 bases are TGTGCCAGCAGCTTAAGGTGGGAGTCCGTTACAGATACGCAGTATTTT. Its protein product is CASSLRWESVTDTQYF. The whole variable domain, remainder taken from reference TRBV11-2 and TRBJ2-3, is EAGVAQSPRYKIIEKRQSVAFWCNPISGHATLYWYQQILGQGPKLLIQFQNNGVVDDSQLPKDRFSAERLKGVDSTLKIQPAKLEDSAVYLCASSLRWESVTDTQYFGPGTRLTVL.

V is TRBV19 and J is TRBJ1-1; D ambiguous. Trimming pared 1 base from V and 4 bases from J, leaving 7 bases between. The germline V gene has CDR1 LNHDA and CDR2 SQIVND (reference sequence). The CDR3 runs 13 residues. CDR3 bases: TGTGCCAGTAGTATAGGGTTCGGCACTGAAGCTTTCTTT. The encoded protein is CASSIGFGTEAFF.

The V call is TRBV5-8, the J call TRBJ2-3, with no clear D. The CDR3 contains 12 residues. With 4 bases removed from V and 2 bases from J, the gap between germline ends came to 5 bases. Germline assignment: CDR1 SGHTS and CDR2 YDEGEE. CDR3 nucleotide sequence: TGTGCCAGCAGCGGAGACACAGATACGCAGTATTTT. It is translated as CASSGDTDTQYF.